This entry concerns a single T cell receptor beta chain. No antigen is known for it. 13 Jbeta primers and 60 Vbeta primers were used for the PCR. As originally analysed: Unique TCR beta chains numbered roughly 83 million in a later analysis, with roughly 10 million shared. Using immunoSEQ multiplex PCR, the repertoire was profiled, and TCRdb retains in-frame clones only, with some absent. Clonal size and the V and J genes are those of that table, whereas D and trimming came from the DNA. The data hold over 200,000 clones, with approximately 68% observed a single time. From germline, CDR1 is SGHRS and CDR2 YFSETQ. This CDR3 is 16 amino acids long. Trimming shortened V by 0 bases and J by 4 bases, and 14 bases separated the two germline ends. These data are taken from a study of cytomegalovirus exposure and HLA in healthy donors. Findings and caveats of the study: Published work reported that the classifier diagnosed cytomegalovirus status with high specificity and sensitivity.

The sequenced sample consisted of PBMCs. This chain joins TRBV5-1 and TRBJ2-1; TRBD2 is a possible D gene (5 bases). The origin of this receptor is a woman aged 25 to 39 in good health and CMV-seronegative. The CDR3 protein is CASSLDASRGYNEQFF. Written as DNA, the CDR3 is TGCGCCAGCAGCTTGGACGCTTCAAGAGGGTACAATGAGCAGTTCTTC.